A selection of T cell receptor beta chains follows, all from one sample in a study of tumor and adjacent non-tumor tissue in lung cancer. TCRdb passed the multiplex PCR reads through MiXCR, listing each CDR3 protein once. Of about 75,000 distinct CDR3 sequences listed, roughly 70% are singletons. The source material was distant non-tumor lung tissue. The receptors here all came from a woman in her 50s with non-small cell lung cancer. Both conserved end residues are part of each CDR3. Fields, in order: D gene, clone size, J gene, V gene, CDR3 protein, CDR3 DNA. A D gene is named only where the DNA matches it firmly. Rows may omit the clone size; those that give it use once, few, many or a size class.

. . TRBJ2-7 TRBV12-3/TRBV12-4 CASSLEGGVREQYF TGTGCCAGCAGTCTGGAAGGAGGGGTGCGCGAGCAGTACTTC
. . TRBJ1-1 TRBV20-1 CSASQIRDTEAFF TGCAGTGCTAGCCAAATACGGGACACTGAAGCTTTCTTT
. . TRBJ2-3 TRBV11-2 CASSLLHRRDTQYF TGTGCCAGCAGCCTTCTGCACAGGAGAGACACGCAGTATTTT
. many TRBJ1-5 TRBV12-3/TRBV12-4 CASSLAGASNQPQHF TGTGCCAGCAGTTTAGCAGGGGCTAGCAATCAGCCCCAGCATTTT
TRBD2 . TRBJ2-1 TRBV10-3 CAISGTSGSIRSYNEQFF TGTGCCATCAGTGGGACTAGCGGGAGCATCCGATCCTACAATGAGCAGTTCTTC
TRBD1 . TRBJ2-2 TRBV5-1 CASSLVATVRTGSNTGELFF TGCGCCAGCAGCTTGGTGGCCACCGTGAGGACAGGGTCGAACACCGGGGAGCTGTTTTTT
TRBD2 . TRBJ2-3 TRBV6-6 CTSSYSGRLAGDTDTQYF TGTACCAGCAGTTACTCAGGGCGACTTGCGGGAGACACAGATACGCAGTATTTT
TRBD2 . TRBJ2-1 TRBV11-2 CASSPETSGSDEQFF TGTGCCAGCAGCCCCGAAACTAGCGGGAGTGATGAGCAGTTCTTC
. . TRBJ1-4 TRBV11-2 CAGSLDNANEKLFF TGTGCCGGCAGCCTTGATAACGCTAATGAAAAACTATTTTTT
. . TRBJ2-5 TRBV4-2 CASSQAHGGHQQTQYF TGTGCCAGTAGCCAGGCCCACGGGGGCCACCAACAGACCCAGTACTTC
. . TRBJ2-7 TRBV20-1 CSARDPRGVGYEQYF TGCAGTGCTAGAGATCCTCGGGGTGTGGGCTACGAGCAGTACTTC
. few TRBJ2-7 TRBV5-1 CASSMGLGGQAYEQYF TGCGCCAGCAGCATGGGTCTAGGAGGGCAGGCCTACGAGCAGTACTTC
. . TRBJ2-7 TRBV11-2 CASSSGAGRIYEQCF TGTGCCAGCAGCTCGGGGGCAGGCCGGATCTACGAGCAGTGCTTC
. once TRBJ1-5 TRBV20-1 CSARLATGNQSQHF TGCAGTGCTAGACTAGCTACAGGGAATCAGTCCCAGCATTTT
. . TRBJ1-1 TRBV4-1 CASSLTGLSGIEASF TGCGCCAGCAGCCTAACAGGGTTATCTGGCATTGAAGCTTCCTTT
TRBD1 many TRBJ1-1 TRBV12-3/TRBV12-4 CASRQSGDRGSEAFF TGTGCCAGCAGACAAAGCGGCGACAGGGGTTCTGAAGCTTTCTTT
TRBD1 . TRBJ2-1 TRBV6-1 CVSSEEGGSYNEQFF TGTGTCAGCAGTGAAGAAGGGGGCTCCTACAACGAGCAGTTCTTC
. . TRBJ1-3 TRBV5-4 CASSSIGTLGNTIYF TGTGCCAGCAGCTCCATCGGGACTCTGGGAAACACCATATATTTT
TRBD2 many TRBJ2-1 TRBV6-5 CASSYEGLAGSIVEQFF TGTGCCAGCAGTTACGAGGGACTAGCGGGAAGTATCGTTGAGCAGTTCTTC
. . TRBJ2-1 TRBV11-1 CASTNDNEEFF TGTGCTAGCACCAACGACAATGAGGAGTTCTTC
. . TRBJ2-2 TRBV10-3 CAISESMAGGELFF TGTGCCATTAGTGAATCGATGGCAGGCGGGGAGCTGTTTTTT
. . TRBJ2-6 TRBV11-2 CASSLLSSGADLPTF TGTGCCAGCAGCTTGTTAAGCTCTGGGGCCGACCTCCCGACTTTC
. once TRBJ2-1 TRBV11-3 CGSSLYQRDEQSF TGTGGCAGCAGCCTGTATCAAAGGGATGAGCAGTCCTTC
. . TRBJ2-6 TRBV6-2/TRBV6-3 CASCSRPGGANVLAF TGTGCCAGCTGTTCACGGCCGGGTGGGGCCAACGTCCTGGCTTTC
. . TRBJ2-3 TRBV4-3 CANSQVGGGTTDTQYF TGCGCCAACAGCCAAGTTGGTGGCGGGACCACAGATACGCAGTATTTT
. . TRBJ2-7 TRBV19 CASSMGASRTYEQYF TGTGCCAGTAGTATGGGGGCTAGCAGAACATACGAGCAGTACTTC
. . TRBJ2-1 TRBV12-3/TRBV12-4 CASRVARYIEQFF TGTGCCAGCAGGGTGGCACGGTATATTGAGCAGTTCTTC
TRBD1 . TRBJ2-7 TRBV11-2 CVCSFGTGVAYEQYF TGTGTCTGCAGTTTCGGGACAGGGGTTGCCTACGAGCAGTACTTC
TRBD1 . TRBJ1-2 TRBV6-6 CASSSPGQYNYSYTF TGTGCCAGCAGTTCCCCGGGACAGTATAACTATAGCTACACCTTC
TRBD1 . TRBJ1-5 TRBV12-3/TRBV12-4 CASRTGQGNQPRHF TGTGCCAGCAGAACAGGACAGGGGAATCAGCCCCGGCATTTT
. once TRBJ2-5 TRBV28 CANSLWQAEKTQYF TGTGCCAACAGTTTATGGCAGGCTGAGAAGACCCAGTACTTC
. . TRBJ2-1 TRBV11-2 CASSSDLGNEQFF TGTGCCAGCAGCTCTGATCTCGGTAATGAGCAGTTCTTC
. once TRBJ2-7 TRBV20-1 CSASGRKYVEQYF TGCAGTGCTAGTGGGCGGAAGTACGTCGAGCAGTACTTC
. . TRBJ2-5 TRBV11-2 CASSFKLAAGTETQYF TGTGCCAGCAGCTTCAAGCTCGCGGCGGGGACAGAGACCCAGTACTTC
. once TRBJ2-5 TRBV11-1 CTSSRTGTLQETQYF TGTACCAGCAGTCGGACCGGGACACTCCAAGAGACCCAGTACTTC
. . TRBJ2-7 TRBV19 CASSRAAESSYEQYF TGTGCCAGCAGTAGGGCAGCCGAGAGCTCCTACGAGCAGTACTTC
TRBD2 . TRBJ2-2 TRBV28 CASNSFRLAGTGELFF TGTGCCAGCAATTCATTCCGACTAGCGGGCACCGGGGAGCTGTTTTTT
. . TRBJ2-2 TRBV4-2 CASRPGTGSGELSF TGTGCCAGCAGACCCGGCACAGGGTCCGGGGAGCTGTCTTTT
. many TRBJ1-2 TRBV28 CASSPGQKLYGYTF TGTGCCAGCAGCCCAGGACAGAAGCTCTATGGCTACACCTTC
. many TRBJ2-5 TRBV4-3 CASSQELSETQYF TGCGCCAGCAGCCAAGAGCTGTCCGAGACCCAGTACTTC
. . TRBJ1-1 TRBV11-1 CARSLKELNTEAFF TGTGCCAGGAGCTTGAAGGAACTGAACACTGAAGCTTTCTTT
. many TRBJ2-7 TRBV11-2 CASSWKAGTVSSYEQYF TGTGCCAGCAGCTGGAAAGCCGGGACGGTTAGCTCCTACGAGCAGTACTTC
. . TRBJ2-3 TRBV6-2/TRBV6-3 CVSSSYGAITDTKYF TGTGTCAGCAGCTCCTACGGTGCTATTACAGATACGAAGTATTTT
. once TRBJ1-1 TRBV10-3 CAISTLGQGNTVAFF TGTGCCATCAGCACTCTGGGACAAGGGAACACTGTAGCTTTCTTT
. . TRBJ2-1 TRBV5-1 CASSSVFSETYNEQFF TGCGCCAGCAGCTCGGTCTTTAGCGAGACCTACAATGAGCAGTTCTTC